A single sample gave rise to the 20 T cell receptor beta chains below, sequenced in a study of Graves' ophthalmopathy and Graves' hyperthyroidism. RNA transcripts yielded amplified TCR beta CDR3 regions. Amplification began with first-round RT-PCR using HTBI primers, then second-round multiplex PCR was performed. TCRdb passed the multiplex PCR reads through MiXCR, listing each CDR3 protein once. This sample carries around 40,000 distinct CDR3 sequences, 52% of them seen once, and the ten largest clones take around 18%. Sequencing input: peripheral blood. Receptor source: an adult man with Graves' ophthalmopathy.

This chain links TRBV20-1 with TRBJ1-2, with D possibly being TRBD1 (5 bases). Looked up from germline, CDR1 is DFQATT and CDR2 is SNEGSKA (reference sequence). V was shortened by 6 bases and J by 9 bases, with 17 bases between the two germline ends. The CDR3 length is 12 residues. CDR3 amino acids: CSASEGQLSYTF. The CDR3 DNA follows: TGCAGTGCCAGCGAAGGACAATTAAGCTACACCTTC.

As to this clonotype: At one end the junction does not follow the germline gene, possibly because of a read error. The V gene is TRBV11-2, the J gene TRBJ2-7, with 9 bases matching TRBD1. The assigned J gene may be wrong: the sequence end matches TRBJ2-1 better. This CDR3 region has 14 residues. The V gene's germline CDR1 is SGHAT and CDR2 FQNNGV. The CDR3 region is CASSSRDREQEQFF. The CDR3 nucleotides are TGCGCCAGCAGCTCCCGGGACAGGGAACAAGAGCAGTTCTTC.

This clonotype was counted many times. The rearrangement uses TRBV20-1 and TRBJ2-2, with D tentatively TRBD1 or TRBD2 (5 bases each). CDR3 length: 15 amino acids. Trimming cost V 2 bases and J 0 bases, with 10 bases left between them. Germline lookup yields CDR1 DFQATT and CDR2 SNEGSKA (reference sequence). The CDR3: CSARTGTANTGELFF. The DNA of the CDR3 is TGCAGTGCTAGAACCGGGACGGCGAACACCGGGGAGCTGTTTTTT.

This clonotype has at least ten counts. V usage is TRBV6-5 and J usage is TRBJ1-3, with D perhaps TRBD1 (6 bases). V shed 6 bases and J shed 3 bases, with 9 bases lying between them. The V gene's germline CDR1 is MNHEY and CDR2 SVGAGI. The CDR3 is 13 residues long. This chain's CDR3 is CASRGAGGNTIYF. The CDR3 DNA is TGTGCCAGCAGGGGGGCGGGTGGAAACACCATATATTTT.

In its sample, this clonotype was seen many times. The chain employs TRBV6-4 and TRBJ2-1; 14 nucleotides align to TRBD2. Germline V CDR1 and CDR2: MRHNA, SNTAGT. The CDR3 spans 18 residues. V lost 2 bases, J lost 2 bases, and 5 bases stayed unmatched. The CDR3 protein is CASSDMRLAGGPYNEQFF. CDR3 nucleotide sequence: TGTGCCAGCAGTGACATGAGACTAGCGGGAGGGCCCTACAATGAGCAGTTCTTC.

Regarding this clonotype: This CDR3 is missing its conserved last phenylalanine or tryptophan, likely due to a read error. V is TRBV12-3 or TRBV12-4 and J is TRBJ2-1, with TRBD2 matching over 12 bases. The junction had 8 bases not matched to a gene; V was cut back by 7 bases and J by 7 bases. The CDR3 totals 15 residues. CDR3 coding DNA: TGTGCCAGCACCTCCGGGACTAGCGGGTCAAATGAGCAGTTCCTC. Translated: CASTSGTSGSNEQFL.

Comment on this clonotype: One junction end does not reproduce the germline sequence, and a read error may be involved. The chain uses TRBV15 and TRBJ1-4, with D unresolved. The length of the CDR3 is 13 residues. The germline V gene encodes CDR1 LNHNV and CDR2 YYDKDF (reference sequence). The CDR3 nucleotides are TGTGCCGCCAGCAGATATGGTGGGGAAAAGCTGTTTTTT. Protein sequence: CAASRYGGEKLFF.

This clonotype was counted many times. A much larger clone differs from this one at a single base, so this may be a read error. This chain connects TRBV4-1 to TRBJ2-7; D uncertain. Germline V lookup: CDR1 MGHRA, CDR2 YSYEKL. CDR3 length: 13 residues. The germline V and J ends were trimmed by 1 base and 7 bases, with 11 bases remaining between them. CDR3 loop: CASSQVSVGEQYF. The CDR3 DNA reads TGCGCCAGCAGCCAAGTCAGCGTAGGGGAGCAGTACTTC.

The CDR3 DNA follows: TGTGCCAGCAGCTTGGGTAGCACCTCTATCGATGAGCAGTTCTTC. Its protein product is CASSLGSTSIDEQFF. This sequence joins TRBV7-9 and TRBJ2-1, with no clear D. The CDR3 runs to 15 residues. V was pared by 3 bases and J by 8 bases, with 17 bases between. Per the germline V gene, CDR1 is SEHNR and CDR2 is FQNEAQ (reference sequence).

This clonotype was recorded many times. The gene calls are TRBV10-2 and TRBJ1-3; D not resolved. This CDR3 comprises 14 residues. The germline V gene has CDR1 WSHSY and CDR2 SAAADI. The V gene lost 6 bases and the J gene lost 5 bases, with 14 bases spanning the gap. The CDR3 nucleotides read TGCGCCAGCAGAGACGCAACTCCGAGAAACACCATATATTTT. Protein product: CASRDATPRNTIYF.

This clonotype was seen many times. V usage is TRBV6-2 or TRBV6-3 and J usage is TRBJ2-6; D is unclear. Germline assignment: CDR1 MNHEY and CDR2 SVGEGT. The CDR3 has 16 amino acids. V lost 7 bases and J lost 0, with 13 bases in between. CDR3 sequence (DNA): TGTGCCAGCAAAGACGGGTCCCTCTCTGGGGCCAACGTCCTGACTTTC. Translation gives CASKDGSLSGANVLTF.

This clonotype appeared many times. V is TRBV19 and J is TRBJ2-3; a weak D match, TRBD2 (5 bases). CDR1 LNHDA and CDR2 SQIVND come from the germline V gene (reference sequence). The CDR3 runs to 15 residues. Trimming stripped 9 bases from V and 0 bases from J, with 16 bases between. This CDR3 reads CASKASRRSTDTQYF. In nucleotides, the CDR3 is TGTGCCAGCAAGGCTAGCCGACGAAGCACAGATACGCAGTATTTT.

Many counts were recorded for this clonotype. For the CDR3, the DNA is TGTGCCAGCAGCTTACAGGGAGGGGTCAAAAACATTCAGTACTTC. This codes for CASSLQGGVKNIQYF. V gene TRBV7-9 combines with J gene TRBJ2-4; TRBD2 agrees at 7 bases. After removal of 2 bases from V and 3 bases from J, the junction contained 4 bases not matched to a gene. The CDR3 consists of 15 residues. Germline values: CDR1 SEHNR, CDR2 FQNEAQ (reference sequence).

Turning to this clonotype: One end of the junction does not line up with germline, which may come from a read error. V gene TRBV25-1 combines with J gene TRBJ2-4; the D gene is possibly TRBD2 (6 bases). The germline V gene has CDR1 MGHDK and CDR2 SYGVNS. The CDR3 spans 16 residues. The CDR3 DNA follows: TGTGCCAGCGGTGAATTTGGGCCACTAGCCAGAAACATTCAGTACTTC. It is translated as CASGEFGPLARNIQYF.

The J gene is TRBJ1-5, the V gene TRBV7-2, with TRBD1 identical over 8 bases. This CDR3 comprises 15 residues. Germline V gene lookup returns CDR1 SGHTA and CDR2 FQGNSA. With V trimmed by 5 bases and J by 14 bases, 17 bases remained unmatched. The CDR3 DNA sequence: TGTGCCAGCAGCCTACGCCCAGGGGGCGCGGCCTACGAGCATTTT. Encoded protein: CASSLRPGGAAYEHF.

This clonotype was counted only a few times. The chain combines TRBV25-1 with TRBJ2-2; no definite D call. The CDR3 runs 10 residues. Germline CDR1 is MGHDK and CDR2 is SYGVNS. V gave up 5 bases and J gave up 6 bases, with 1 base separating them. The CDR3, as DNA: TGTGCCAGCAGTTCCGGGGAGCTGTTTTTT. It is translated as CASSSGELFF.

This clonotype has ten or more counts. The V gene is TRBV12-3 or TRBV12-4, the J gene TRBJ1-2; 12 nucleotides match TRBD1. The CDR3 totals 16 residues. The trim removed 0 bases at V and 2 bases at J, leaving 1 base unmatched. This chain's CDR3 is CASSLAGTGGNYGYTF. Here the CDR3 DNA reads TGTGCCAGCAGTTTAGCAGGGACAGGGGGCAACTATGGCTACACCTTC.

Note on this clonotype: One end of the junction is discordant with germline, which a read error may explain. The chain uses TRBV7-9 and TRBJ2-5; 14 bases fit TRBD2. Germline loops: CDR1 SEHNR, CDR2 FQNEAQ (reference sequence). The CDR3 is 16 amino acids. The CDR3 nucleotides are TGTGCCAGCAGCGCAGGGACTAGCGGGAGTCGGGAGACCCAGGACTTC. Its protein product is CASSAGTSGSRETQDF.

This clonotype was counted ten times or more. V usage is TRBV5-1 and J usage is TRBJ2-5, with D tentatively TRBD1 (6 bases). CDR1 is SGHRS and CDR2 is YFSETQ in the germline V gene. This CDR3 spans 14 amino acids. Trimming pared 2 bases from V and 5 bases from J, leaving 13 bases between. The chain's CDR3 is CASSLNQGSETQYF. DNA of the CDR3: TGCGCCAGCAGCTTAAATCAGGGGTCGGAGACCCAGTACTTC.

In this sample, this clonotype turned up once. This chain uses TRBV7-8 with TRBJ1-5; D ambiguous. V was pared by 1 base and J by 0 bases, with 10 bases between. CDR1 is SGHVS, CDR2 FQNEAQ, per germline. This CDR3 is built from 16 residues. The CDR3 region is CASSLGGSNSNQPQHF. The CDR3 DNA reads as TGTGCCAGCAGCTTAGGGGGTTCCAATAGCAATCAGCCCCAGCATTTT.